The 7 T cell receptor beta chains reported below all come from one sample, sequenced in a study of beta chain features in type 1 diabetes. Which antigens these TCRs recognize remains unknown. Study-level points and caveats: All four CD4+ subsets of Type 1 diabetes patients contained TCRB CDR3s that were moderately but significantly shorter.

Sequencing targeted expressed TCRB transcripts, as all isolated RNA had been reverse transcribed. Data came from immunoSEQ multiplex PCR; TCRdb stores just in-frame clones and leaves some out. The sample has roughly 100,000 clones, approximately 30% seen once. The sequenced material came from central memory CD4+ T cells from blood. These receptor sequences come from a woman aged 18-29 years with type 1 diabetes.

The chain is built from TRBV9 and TRBJ2-4; no firm D call. Trimming shortened V by 0 bases and J by 6 bases, and 7 bases separated the two germline ends. Germline lookup yields CDR1 SGDLS and CDR2 YYNGEE. The CDR3 sequence is 13 residues long. The CDR3 loop is CASSVDTRNIQYF. The CDR3 bases are TGTGCCAGCAGCGTAGATACGAGAAACATTCAGTACTTC. The complete variable domain, with remaining parts taken from reference TRBV9 and TRBJ2-4, reads DSGVTQTPKHLITATGQRVTLRCSPRSGDLSVYWYQQSLDQGLQFLIQYYNGEERAKGNILERFSAQQFPDLHSELNLSSLELGDSALYFCASSVDTRNIQYFGAGTRLSVL.

This clone has only a few counts. The chain combines TRBV21-1 with TRBJ2-7; the table's TRBD2 call for D was not verified on the DNA. TRBV21-1 is designated a pseudogene. The CDR3 spans 16 residues. The CDR3 loop reads CASSKGDYLRSREQYV. In DNA form, the CDR3 reads TGTGCCAGCAGCAAGGGTGACTACCTCCGCTCGAGGGAGCAGTACGTC.

The V call is TRBV6-1, the J call TRBJ2-2, with D tentatively TRBD2 (6 bases). V gave up 6 bases and J gave up 5 bases, with 13 bases separating them. CDR1 is MNHNS, CDR2 SASEGT, per germline. The CDR3 totals 14 residues. This chain's CDR3 is CASRRDFGTGELFF. CDR3 nucleotides: TGTGCCAGCAGGCGGGACTTCGGAACCGGGGAGCTGTTTTTT.

This clone was counted only a few times. The rearrangement joins TRBV2 to TRBJ2-1; 14 positions agree with TRBD2. J was trimmed by 8 bases and V by 7 bases; bases with no gene match: 13. The CDR3 has 17 residues. Germline V gives CDR1 SNHLY, CDR2 FYNNEI. In DNA form, the CDR3 reads TGTGCCAGCACCGCTGGGGGTGGACTAGCGGGAGGTGATGAGCAGTTCTTC. Translated, it gives CASTAGGGLAGGDEQFF.

This clone occurred a few times. The chain employs TRBV4-3 and TRBJ1-2; the D gene is possibly TRBD1 (5 bases). The CDR3 totals 13 residues. Germline values: CDR1 LGHNA, CDR2 YSLEER. V lost 0 bases to trimming and J lost 5 bases, with 7 bases between them. The CDR3 protein is CASSQDTGYGYTF. The CDR3, as DNA: TGCGCCAGCAGCCAAGATACAGGATATGGCTACACCTTC.

This sequence joins TRBV19 and TRBJ2-2; a possible D gene is TRBD1 (5 bases). This CDR3 is 14 amino acids long. From germline, CDR1 is LNHDA and CDR2 SQIVND (reference sequence). Trimming cost V 8 bases and J 2 bases, with 12 bases left between them. The CDR3 region is CASRDSRNTGELFF. The DNA of the CDR3 is TGTGCCAGTCGAGACAGCAGAAACACCGGGGAGCTGTTTTTT.

The sample holds a few counts of this clone. The rearrangement uses TRBV5-1 and TRBJ1-1; D gene ambiguous. This CDR3 comprises 14 residues. Germline V gene sequence: CDR1 SGHRS, CDR2 YFSETQ. Trimming removed 1 base at V and 0 bases at J, with 7 bases between. The CDR3 DNA follows: TGCGCCAGCAGCTTGTCTGTCCTGAACACTGAAGCTTTCTTT. Its translation is CASSLSVLNTEAFF.